Following are 30 T cell receptor beta chains from one sample sequenced in a study of blood T cell repertoires in COVID-19. Profiled with immunoSEQ multiplex PCR; TCRdb holds only in-frame clones, not every one. The repertoire holds around 70,000 clones, roughly 90% seen once, with approximately 1.5% in the top ten. Sequencing was done on a sample of peripheral blood. These receptors originate from a man aged 50 to 60 with acute or convalescent COVID-19.

The chain employs TRBV5-1 and TRBJ2-5, with D unresolved. V was clipped by 0 bases and J by 5 bases, with 5 bases between them. The CDR3 is made up of 12 amino acids. CDR1 and CDR2 (germline): SGHRS, YFSETQ. CDR3 loop: CASSLGAETQYF. Here the CDR3 DNA reads TGCGCCAGCAGCTTGGGAGCTGAGACCCAGTACTTC.

This clone was recorded once. The chain links TRBV25-1 to TRBJ2-5, with 7 nucleotides matching TRBD2. The V segment lost 5 bases and the J segment 4 bases; nucleotides outside the gene matches: 10. The germline gives CDR1 MGHDK, CDR2 SYGVNS. This CDR3 has 15 amino acids. Here the CDR3 reads CASSYPGGPVETQYF. The CDR3, as DNA: TGTGCCAGCAGTTACCCGGGGGGTCCGGTAGAGACCCAGTACTTC.

J is TRBJ1-1 and V is TRBV6-5; the D is unclear. This CDR3 is 14 amino acids long. With 6 bases removed from V and 6 bases from J, the gap between germline ends came to 17 bases. Germline values: CDR1 MNHEY, CDR2 SVGAGI. Here the CDR3 reads CASSGPEFAAEAFF. CDR3 DNA: TGTGCCAGCAGCGGTCCCGAGTTTGCGGCTGAAGCTTTCTTT.

This clone has only a few counts. The V gene is TRBV28, the J gene TRBJ1-2; D might be TRBD1 (6 bases). The V and J ends lost 2 bases and 6 bases respectively, with 7 bases between them. This CDR3 region has 12 residues. From germline, CDR1 is MDHEN and CDR2 SYDVKM. Written as DNA, the CDR3 is TGTGCCAGCAGTTTACAGGGGAATGGCTACACCTTC. Translation gives CASSLQGNGYTF.

V usage is TRBV3-1 (or the pseudogene TRBV3-2) and J usage is TRBJ2-1, with TRBD1 matching over 12 bases. This CDR3 comprises 16 residues. Trimming took 3 bases from V and 7 from J; bases not matched to a gene: 7. CDR1 is LGHDT and CDR2 is YNNKEL in the germline V gene (reference sequence). CDR3 sequence: CASSQPGQGAENEQFF. Written as DNA, the CDR3 is TGTGCCAGCAGCCAGCCGGGACAGGGGGCAGAAAATGAGCAGTTCTTC.

The gene calls are TRBV18 and TRBJ2-3; 11 nucleotides line up with TRBD2. The CDR3 is made up of 15 amino acids. Per germline, CDR1 KGHSH and CDR2 LQKENI. V was pared by 6 bases and J by 3 bases, with 5 bases of the junction left unmatched. In nucleotides, the CDR3 is TGTGCCAGCTCGGGTACTAGCGGGGGTACAGATACGCAGTATTTT. Its protein is CASSGTSGGTDTQYF.

The chain employs TRBV7-2 and TRBJ1-2, with D perhaps matching TRBD1 (6 bases). This CDR3 contains 14 residues. With 7 bases removed from V and 7 bases from J, the gap between germline ends came to 19 bases. Germline V gene data show CDR1 as SGHTA and CDR2 as FQGNSA. CDR3 coding DNA: TGTGCCAGCACCCTCTACAGGGAGATAGTTGGCTACACCTTC. Its translation is CASTLYREIVGYTF.

The chain couples TRBV19 to TRBJ2-3; 7 bases are a match to TRBD1. The CDR3 extends over 17 amino acids. Germline assignment: CDR1 LNHDA and CDR2 SQIVND (reference sequence). Unmatched junction bases numbered 12, after V lost 4 bases and J lost 2 bases. CDR3 nucleotide sequence: TGTGCCAGTAGTAAAGTTAATAGGGACAGCGACACAGATACGCAGTATTTT. As protein: CASSKVNRDSDTDTQYF.

The chain uses TRBV21-1 and TRBJ1-5. TRBV21-1 is recorded as a pseudogene. The CDR3 runs to 11 residues. As DNA, the CDR3 is TGTGCGAGGGCGATCAATCAGCCCCAGCATTTT. Its translation is CARAINQPQHF.

The chain employs TRBV3-1 (or the pseudogene TRBV3-2) and TRBJ2-5, with 8 bases fitting TRBD2. Per the germline V gene, CDR1 is LGHDT and CDR2 is YNNKEL (reference sequence). V was clipped by 3 bases and J by 5 bases; unmatched bases: 2. The CDR3 has 13 amino acids. The CDR3 DNA reads as TGTGCCAGCAGCCAGAGACTAGCGGAGACCCAGTACTTC. Translation gives CASSQRLAETQYF.

The genes are TRBV3-1 (or the pseudogene TRBV3-2) and TRBJ1-1; tentatively, D is TRBD1 (5 bases). This CDR3 has 12 amino acids. The V gene's germline CDR1 is LGHDT and CDR2 YNNKEL (reference sequence). The germline V and J ends were trimmed by 4 bases and 11 bases, with 14 bases remaining between them. The CDR3 is CASSPLEGMAFF. Written as DNA, the CDR3 is TGTGCCAGCAGCCCTTTGGAGGGGATGGCTTTCTTT.

The chain couples TRBV5-1 to TRBJ1-2; tentative D call: TRBD1 (5 bases). This CDR3 contains 15 residues. Germline CDR1 is SGHRS and CDR2 is YFSETQ. V was trimmed by 4 bases and J by 2 bases, leaving 15 bases between them. The CDR3 reads CASSPGGGQNYGYTF. CDR3 DNA: TGCGCCAGCAGCCCCGGGGGTGGGCAGAACTATGGCTACACCTTC.

V and J are TRBV5-1 and TRBJ2-1, with a tentative D call TRBD2 (6 bases). The germline V and J ends were trimmed by 1 base and 2 bases, with 10 bases remaining between them. Per germline, CDR1 SGHRS and CDR2 YFSETQ. The CDR3 length is 15 residues. This CDR3 reads CASSLLSGAYNEQFF. The CDR3 region has the DNA TGCGCCAGCAGCTTGTTATCGGGGGCCTACAATGAGCAGTTCTTC.

This clone was seen a handful of times. CDR3 sequence: CASSQVYGSSYEQYF. The CDR3 DNA is TGCGCCAGCAGCCAAGTTTACGGTAGCTCCTACGAGCAGTACTTC. The chain recombines TRBV4-1 with TRBJ2-7; D gene unclear. The V gene's germline CDR1 is MGHRA and CDR2 YSYEKL. This CDR3 comprises 15 residues. V lost 1 base and J 0 bases, leaving 10 bases between the germline ends.

This chain links TRBV7-2 with TRBJ1-5; 9 nucleotides match TRBD1. Germline V gene sequence: CDR1 SGHTA, CDR2 FQGNSA. This CDR3 is built from 16 residues. V dropped 5 bases and J dropped 6; count of bases not matched to a gene: 11. The CDR3 is CASSRTGTGLTQPQHF. CDR3 sequence (DNA): TGTGCCAGCAGCCGCACCGGGACAGGGTTGACTCAGCCCCAGCATTTT.

This clone was seen only once. The chain combines TRBV3-1 (or the pseudogene TRBV3-2) with TRBJ1-4, with 9 bases that match TRBD1. The CDR3 sequence is 15 residues long. J was trimmed by 4 bases and V by 3 bases; bases with no gene match: 3. Germline CDR1 reads LGHDT; CDR2 reads YNNKEL (reference sequence). CDR3 in amino acids: CASSQTGQGNEKLFF. The CDR3 nucleotides are TGTGCCAGCAGCCAGACGGGACAGGGTAATGAAAAACTGTTTTTT.

V and J are TRBV7-2 and TRBJ2-1; a weak D match, TRBD2 (7 bases). Germline V gene lookup returns CDR1 SGHTA and CDR2 FQGNSA. Trimming took off 3 bases at V and 6 bases at J, with 15 bases between the two ends. The CDR3 loop spans 15 amino acids. The CDR3: CASSFKGGGPNEQFF. The CDR3 DNA reads as TGTGCCAGCAGCTTTAAGGGGGGGGGCCCCAATGAGCAGTTCTTC.

The rearrangement joins TRBV30 to TRBJ1-1; the D gene is possibly TRBD1 (6 bases). Trimming took off 3 bases at V and 5 bases at J, with 13 bases between the two ends. The CDR3 spans 13 residues. CDR1 and CDR2 from the germline V gene are GTSNPN and SVGIG (reference sequence). The CDR3 DNA follows: TGTGCCTGGAGGTGGGGGGGCCGGACTGAAGCTTTCTTT. It yields the protein CAWRWGGRTEAFF.

The rearrangement uses TRBV4-2 and TRBJ2-7, with D possibly matching TRBD2 (5 bases). V was cut by 1 base and J by 2 bases, with 15 bases left in between. The CDR3 is made up of 16 amino acids. The V gene's germline CDR1 is LGHNA and CDR2 YNFKEQ. The CDR3 DNA is TGTGCCAGCAGCCAAGGTCGAGGGCTCGGGGCCTACGAGCAGTACTTC. Its protein is CASSQGRGLGAYEQYF.

The V and J genes are TRBV19 and TRBJ1-2, with D hard to call. The V gene's germline CDR1 is LNHDA and CDR2 SQIVND (reference sequence). The CDR3 runs to 15 residues. Trimming cost V 5 bases and J 4 bases, with 17 bases left between them. The CDR3 loop is CASSSGGIPIYGYTF. CDR3 in DNA: TGTGCCAGTAGTTCGGGCGGGATCCCTATCTATGGCTACACCTTC. The full variable domain, in which reference TRBV19 and TRBJ1-2 provide the parts outside the CDR3, is DGGITQSPKYLFRKEGQNVTLSCEQNLNHDAMYWYRQDPGQGLRLIYYSQIVNDFQKGDIAEGYSVSREKKESFPLTVTSAQKNPTAFYLCASSSGGIPIYGYTFGSGTRLTVV.

J is TRBJ2-1 and V is TRBV28; a weak D match, TRBD2 (6 bases). This CDR3 is built from 15 residues. Germline loops: CDR1 MDHEN, CDR2 SYDVKM. Trimming took off 4 bases at V and 6 bases at J, with 16 bases between the two ends. The CDR3 nucleotides read TGTGCCAGCAGTTCACCCGGGACTGCAGGCAATGAGCAGTTCTTC. Amino acid sequence: CASSSPGTAGNEQFF. Full variable domain (outside the CDR3, taken from reference TRBV28 and TRBJ2-1): DVKVTQSSRYLVKRTGEKVFLECVQDMDHENMFWYRQDPGLGLRLIYFSYDVKMKEKGDIPEGYSVSREKKERFSLILESASTNQTSMYLCASSSPGTAGNEQFFGPGTRLTVL.

The gene calls are TRBV19 and TRBJ2-7, with TRBD1 matching 10 bases. The V gene end was trimmed by 6 bases and the J gene end by 2 bases; junction bases not matched to a gene: 4. Looked up from germline, CDR1 is LNHDA and CDR2 is SQIVND (reference sequence). CDR3 length: 14 residues. The CDR3 DNA follows: TGTGCCAGTAGCCCAGGGACAGGGGCCTACGAGCAGTACGTC. Protein: CASSPGTGAYEQYV.

The V call is TRBV11-2, the J call TRBJ2-1, with 7 bases lining up with TRBD1. Germline V gene sequence: CDR1 SGHAT, CDR2 FQNNGV. V shed 5 bases, J shed 2 bases, and the junction held 12 bases outside the gene matches. The CDR3 extends over 17 amino acids. The CDR3, as DNA: TGTGCCAGCAGCCCCCAGGGTATAGGGGGCGCCTACAATGAGCAGTTCTTC. It yields the protein CASSPQGIGGAYNEQFF. Variable domain in full (rest from reference TRBV11-2 and TRBJ2-1): EAGVAQSPRYKIIEKRQSVAFWCNPISGHATLYWYQQILGQGPKLLIQFQNNGVVDDSQLPKDRFSAERLKGVDSTLKIQPAKLEDSAVYLCASSPQGIGGAYNEQFFGPGTRLTVL.

This chain links TRBV18 with TRBJ1-1; TRBD1 matches 11 bases. This CDR3 has 13 residues. V lost 5 bases and J lost 4; bases outside the gene matches: 0. Germline V CDR1 and CDR2: KGHSH, LQKENI. The CDR3: CASSGTGGTEAFF. CDR3 nucleotides: TGTGCCAGCTCAGGGACAGGGGGCACTGAAGCTTTCTTT.

This clone was seen once. This chain connects TRBV28 to TRBJ2-1, with 7 bases identical to TRBD2. There are 16 residues in the CDR3. Germline CDR1 reads MDHEN; CDR2 reads SYDVKM. V trimming: 6 bases; J trimming: 5 bases; junction bases outside the gene matches: 13. CDR3 DNA sequence: TGTGCCAGCAGCGAACCCGGGACTACTCCGAACAATGAGCAGTTCTTC. Encoded protein: CASSEPGTTPNNEQFF. The full variable domain, rest sourced from reference TRBV28 and TRBJ2-1, is DVKVTQSSRYLVKRTGEKVFLECVQDMDHENMFWYRQDPGLGLRLIYFSYDVKMKEKGDIPEGYSVSREKKERFSLILESASTNQTSMYLCASSEPGTTPNNEQFFGPGTRLTVL.

The rearrangement uses TRBV5-6 and TRBJ1-5, with D tentatively TRBD1 (6 bases). V lost 4 bases, J lost 9 bases, and 23 bases lay in between. From germline, CDR1 is SGHDT and CDR2 YYEEEE. The CDR3 covers 16 residues. CDR3 DNA sequence: TGTGCCAGCAGCGTGTGGGGGGGACAAGCCTCCCGGCCCCAGCATTTT. Translated, it gives CASSVWGGQASRPQHF.

V gene TRBV27 combines with J gene TRBJ2-5; D is perhaps TRBD1 (5 bases). Trimming pared 5 bases from V and 2 bases from J, leaving 15 bases between. Germline V gene lookup returns CDR1 MNHEY and CDR2 SMNVEV (reference sequence). The CDR3 spans 15 residues. This CDR3 is CASSPVGPIQETQYF. The CDR3 DNA follows: TGTGCCAGCAGTCCGGTGGGGCCTATACAAGAGACCCAGTACTTC.

This clone appeared once. The V gene is TRBV27, the J gene TRBJ2-6, with 11 bases that match TRBD2. Trimming removed 0 bases from V and 1 base from J; junction bases left unmatched: 11. This CDR3 comprises 21 residues. Germline V gene data show CDR1 as MNHEY and CDR2 as SMNVEV (reference sequence). The CDR3 spells CASSLSEGGSGRVSGANVLTF. The CDR3 DNA follows: TGTGCCAGCAGTTTATCGGAGGGGGGTAGCGGGAGGGTATCTGGGGCCAACGTCCTGACTTTC.

The gene calls are TRBV28 and TRBJ1-5; D is unclear. Trimming cost V 3 bases and J 5 bases, with 5 bases left between them. This CDR3 has 12 residues. Germline V gene sequence: CDR1 MDHEN, CDR2 SYDVKM. The CDR3 spells CASSFVYQPQHF. The CDR3 DNA reads as TGTGCCAGCAGTTTTGTCTATCAGCCCCAGCATTTT.

The V gene is TRBV29-1, the J gene TRBJ2-1; no firm D call. Deletions cut 3 bases from V and 2 bases from J, with 5 bases between. There are 12 residues in the CDR3. From germline, CDR1 is SQVTM and CDR2 ANQGSEA. CDR3 in amino acids: CSVERTYNEQFF. The CDR3 nucleotides read TGCAGCGTTGAGCGGACCTACAATGAGCAGTTCTTC.